The T cell receptor (beta chain) under discussion was sequenced for a study of OX40 agonist ivuxolimab in advanced cancers. Study-wide context: Patients received the agonistic anti-OX40 (CD134) antibody ivuxolimab. Two patients with cutaneous melanoma and one with hepatocellular carcinoma, three in total, showed partial responses. Study-wide results and caveats: Not determined was the antigen specificity of the expanded peripheral T cells.

Clones were sequenced by immunoSEQ multiplex PCR, and TCRdb holds only the in-frame ones, with some missing. Of tens of thousands of clones listed, around 83% are singletons. In regard to this clone: The antigen is not known.

The CDR3 extends over 15 amino acids. Trimming took 1 base from V and 3 from J, leaving 12 bases between them. Germline CDR1 and CDR2: SEHNR and FQNEAQ (reference sequence). The chain combines TRBV7-9 with TRBJ1-1; D may be TRBD1 (5 bases). The input for sequencing was CD4+ or CD8+ T cells sorted from blood, taken in a trial of the OX40 agonist ivuxolimab. The receptor was isolated from an adult with an advanced solid tumor such as melanoma, head and neck, liver or kidney cancer. The CDR3, as DNA: TGTGCCAGCAGCTTAGGGTTAGGGGCGGACACTGAAGCTTTCTTT. Translated: CASSLGLGADTEAFF.